This T cell receptor beta chain is from a study of shared clonotypes between healthy human individuals. Broader study findings: Researchers sampled blood only, noting tissue repertoires likely differ.

V shed 4 bases and J 3 bases; nucleotides not matched to a gene: 9. The germline CDR1 and CDR2 sequences are GTSNPN and SVGIG (reference sequence). The CDR3 has 15 amino acids. The study enrolled healthy HIV-negative adults without recent acute infections or vaccinations as donors. Clones were read by immunoSEQ multiplex PCR, and TCRdb kept only the in-frame ones, dropping some. The table has some 1 million clones, approximately 70% seen once. Worth noting for this clone: Its specificity is unknown.

The chain combines TRBV30 with TRBJ1-5; TRBD1 agrees at 7 bases. The sequence was collected from a man in his late teens or twenties in good health. Sequencing was performed on memory CD4+ T cells sorted from blood. The subset is: CD45RA-negative fraction. DNA for the CDR3: TGTGCCTGGACGACCCCGGGACAGTCCAATCAGCCCCAGCATTTT. Translating gives CAWTTPGQSNQPQHF.